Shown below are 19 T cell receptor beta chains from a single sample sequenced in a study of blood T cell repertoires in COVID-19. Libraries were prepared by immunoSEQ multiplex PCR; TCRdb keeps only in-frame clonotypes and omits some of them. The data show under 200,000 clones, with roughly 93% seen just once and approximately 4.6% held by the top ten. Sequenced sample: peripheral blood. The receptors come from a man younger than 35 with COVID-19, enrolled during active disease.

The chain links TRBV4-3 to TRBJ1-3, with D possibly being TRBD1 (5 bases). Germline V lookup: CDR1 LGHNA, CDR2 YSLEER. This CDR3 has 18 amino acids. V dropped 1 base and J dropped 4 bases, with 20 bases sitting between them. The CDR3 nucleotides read TGCGCCAGCAGCCAAGTTATATCGGGAGGGGCAGACGGAAACACCATATATTTT. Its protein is CASSQVISGGADGNTIYF.

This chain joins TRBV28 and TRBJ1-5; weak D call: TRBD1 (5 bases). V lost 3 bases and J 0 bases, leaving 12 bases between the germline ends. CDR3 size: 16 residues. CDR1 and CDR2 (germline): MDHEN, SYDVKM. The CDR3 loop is CASSFNGGYSNQPQHF. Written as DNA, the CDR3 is TGTGCCAGCAGTTTTAACGGGGGATATAGCAATCAGCCCCAGCATTTT.

In DNA, the CDR3 is TGTGCCAGCAGCCAGGGACATAGCTCCGGCTATGGCTACACCTTC. This translates into CASSQGHSSGYGYTF. This rearrangement joins TRBV3-1 (or the pseudogene TRBV3-2) to TRBJ1-2; a possible D gene is TRBD1 (6 bases). The CDR3 is 15 amino acids. Trimming took 3 bases from V and 4 from J, leaving 15 bases between them. Germline V CDR1 and CDR2: LGHDT, YNNKEL (reference sequence).

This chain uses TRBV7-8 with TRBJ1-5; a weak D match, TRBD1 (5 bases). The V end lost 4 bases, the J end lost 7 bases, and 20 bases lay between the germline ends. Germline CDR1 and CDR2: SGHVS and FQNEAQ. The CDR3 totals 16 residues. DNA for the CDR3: TGTGCCAGCAGCTCCTTCCGGGCGGGGGTAGGGCAGCCCCAGCATTTT. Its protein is CASSSFRAGVGQPQHF.

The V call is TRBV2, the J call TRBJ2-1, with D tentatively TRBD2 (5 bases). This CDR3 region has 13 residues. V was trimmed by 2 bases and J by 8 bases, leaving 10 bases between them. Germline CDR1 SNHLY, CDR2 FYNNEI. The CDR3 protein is CASSEPRRYEQFF. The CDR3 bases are TGTGCCAGCAGTGAACCTAGGAGGTATGAGCAGTTCTTC.

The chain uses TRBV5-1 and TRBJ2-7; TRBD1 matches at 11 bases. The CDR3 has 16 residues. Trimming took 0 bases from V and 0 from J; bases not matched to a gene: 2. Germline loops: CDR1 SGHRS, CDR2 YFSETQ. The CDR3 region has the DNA TGCGCCAGCAGCTTGGACGGGACAGGGGGCTCCTACGAGCAGTACTTC. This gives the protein CASSLDGTGGSYEQYF.

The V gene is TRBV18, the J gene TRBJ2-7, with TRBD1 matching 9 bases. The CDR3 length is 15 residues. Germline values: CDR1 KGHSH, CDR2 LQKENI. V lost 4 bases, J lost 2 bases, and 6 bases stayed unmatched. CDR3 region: CASSRPGQGAYEQYF. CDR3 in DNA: TGTGCCAGCTCACGGCCGGGACAGGGCGCCTACGAGCAGTACTTC. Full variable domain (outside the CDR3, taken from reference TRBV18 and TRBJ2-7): NAGVMQNPRHLVRRRGQEARLRCSPMKGHSHVYWYRQLPEEGLKFMVYLQKENIIDESGMPKERFSAEFPKEGPSILRIQQVVRGDSAAYFCASSRPGQGAYEQYFGPGTRLTVT.

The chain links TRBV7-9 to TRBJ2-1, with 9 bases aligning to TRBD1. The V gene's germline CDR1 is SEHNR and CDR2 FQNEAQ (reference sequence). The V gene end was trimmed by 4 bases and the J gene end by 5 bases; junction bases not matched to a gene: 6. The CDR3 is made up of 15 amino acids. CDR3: CASSSRDRVNNEQFF. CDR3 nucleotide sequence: TGTGCCAGCAGCTCGCGGGACAGGGTAAACAATGAGCAGTTCTTC.

The CDR3 spells CASSFDRGGEAFF. CDR3 nucleotides: TGTGCCAGCAGCTTCGATCGGGGGGGAGAAGCTTTCTTT. This chain connects TRBV7-3 to TRBJ1-1; D is perhaps TRBD1 (5 bases). CDR3 size: 13 residues. Germline loops: CDR1 SGHTA, CDR2 FQGTGA. Trimming shortened V by 3 bases and J by 8 bases, and 13 bases separated the two germline ends.

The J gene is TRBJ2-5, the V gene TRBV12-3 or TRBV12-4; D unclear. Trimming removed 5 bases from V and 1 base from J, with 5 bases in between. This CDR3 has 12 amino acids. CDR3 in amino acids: CASSPSQETQYF. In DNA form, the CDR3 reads TGTGCCAGCAGTCCCTCCCAAGAGACCCAGTACTTC.

The CDR3 bases are TGTGCCAGCATCGGGTTGAACACTGAAGCTTTCTTT. Translating it yields CASIGLNTEAFF. This chain links TRBV5-6 with TRBJ1-1; D call uncertain. The CDR3 consists of 12 residues. The V gene lost 6 bases and the J gene lost 0 bases, with 6 bases spanning the gap. Germline CDR1 reads SGHDT; CDR2 reads YYEEEE.

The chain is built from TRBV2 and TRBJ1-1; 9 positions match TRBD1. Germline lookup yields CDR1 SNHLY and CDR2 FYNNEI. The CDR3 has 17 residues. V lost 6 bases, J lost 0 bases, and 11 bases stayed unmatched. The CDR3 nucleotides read TGTGCCAGCAGAAAAGAACAGGGGGCCGGGATGAACACTGAAGCTTTCTTT. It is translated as CASRKEQGAGMNTEAFF.

The CDR3 coding sequence is TGTGCCAGTAGTATAGATAAGCGGGGCCTCACTGAAGCTTTCTTT. Protein product: CASSIDKRGLTEAFF. The rearrangement uses TRBV19 and TRBJ1-1, with TRBD1 as a possible D gene (5 bases). V shed 0 bases and J shed 4 bases, with 12 bases lying between them. From germline, CDR1 is LNHDA and CDR2 SQIVND (reference sequence). The CDR3 is 15 amino acids.

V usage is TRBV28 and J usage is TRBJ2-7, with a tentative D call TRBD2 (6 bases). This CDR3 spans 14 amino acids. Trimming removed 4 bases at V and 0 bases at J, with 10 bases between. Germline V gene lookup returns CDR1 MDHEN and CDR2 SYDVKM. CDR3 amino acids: CASSYRGSSYEQYF. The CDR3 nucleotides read TGTGCCAGCAGTTACCGGGGGAGCTCCTACGAGCAGTACTTC.

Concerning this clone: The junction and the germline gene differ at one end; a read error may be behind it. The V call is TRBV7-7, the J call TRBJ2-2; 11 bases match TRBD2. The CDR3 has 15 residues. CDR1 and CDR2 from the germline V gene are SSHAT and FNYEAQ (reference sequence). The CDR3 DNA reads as TGTGCTAGCAGCCCTCTAGCGGGAGGTACCGGGGAGCTGTTTTTT. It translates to CASSPLAGGTGELFF. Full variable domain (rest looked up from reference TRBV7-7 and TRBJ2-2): GAGVSQSPRYKVTKRGQDVTLRCDPISSHATLYWYQQALGQGPEFLTYFNYEAQPDKSGLPSDRFSAERPEGSISTLTIQRTEQRDSAMYRCASSPLAGGTGELFFGEGSRLTVL.

CDR3: CASSQARDAGTGELFF. In nucleotides, the CDR3 is TGTGCCAGCAGCCAAGCTCGCGACGCGGGCACCGGGGAGCTGTTTTTT. This chain connects TRBV14 to TRBJ2-2; D may be TRBD2 (5 bases). Trimming pared 1 base from V and 4 bases from J, leaving 13 bases between. The CDR3 has 16 amino acids. Germline assignment: CDR1 SGHDN and CDR2 FVKESK.

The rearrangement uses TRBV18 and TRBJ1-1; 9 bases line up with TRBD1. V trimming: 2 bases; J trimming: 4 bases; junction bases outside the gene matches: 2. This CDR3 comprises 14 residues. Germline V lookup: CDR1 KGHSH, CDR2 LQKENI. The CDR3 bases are TGTGCCAGCTCACCAGACAGGGGGGGCACTGAAGCTTTCTTT. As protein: CASSPDRGGTEAFF.

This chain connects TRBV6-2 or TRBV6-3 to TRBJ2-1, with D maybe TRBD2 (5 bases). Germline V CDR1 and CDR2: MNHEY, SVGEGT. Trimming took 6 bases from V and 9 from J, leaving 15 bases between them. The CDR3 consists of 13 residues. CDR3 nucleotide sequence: TGTGCCAGCAGCCAGTCTAGCCGCAGTGAGCAGTTCTTC. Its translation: CASSQSSRSEQFF.

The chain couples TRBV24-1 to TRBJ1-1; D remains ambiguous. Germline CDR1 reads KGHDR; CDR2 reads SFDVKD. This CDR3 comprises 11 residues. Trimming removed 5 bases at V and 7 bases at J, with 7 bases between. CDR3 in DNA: TGTGCCACCAGTGCAGGCGATGAAGCTTTCTTT. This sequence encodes CATSAGDEAFF.